The source of this T cell receptor beta chain is a study of patients and donors after allogeneic stem cell transplantation. MiXCR was run by TCRdb on the RT-PCR reads, yielding one entry per CDR3 protein. The sample includes over 200,000 distinct CDR3 sequences, 35% to 45% of them seen just once. There are 14 residues in the CDR3. Trimming left V 5 bases short and J 8 bases short, with 18 bases between. The source of this sequence is a human donor who was either an allogeneic HSCT recipient or a stem cell or donor lymphocyte infusion donor (not recorded which). It is not recorded whose cells these are; they may come from a transplant donor. Sequencing was carried out using blood, either unsorted or a sorted T cell fraction (not recorded which). V usage is TRBV12-3 or TRBV12-4 and J usage is TRBJ1-2; perhaps TRBD1 as D (6 bases). CDR3 residues: CASSRAGGASGYTF. CDR3 bases: TGTGCCAGCAGTCGGGCGGGGGGCGCTTCGGGCTACACCTTC.